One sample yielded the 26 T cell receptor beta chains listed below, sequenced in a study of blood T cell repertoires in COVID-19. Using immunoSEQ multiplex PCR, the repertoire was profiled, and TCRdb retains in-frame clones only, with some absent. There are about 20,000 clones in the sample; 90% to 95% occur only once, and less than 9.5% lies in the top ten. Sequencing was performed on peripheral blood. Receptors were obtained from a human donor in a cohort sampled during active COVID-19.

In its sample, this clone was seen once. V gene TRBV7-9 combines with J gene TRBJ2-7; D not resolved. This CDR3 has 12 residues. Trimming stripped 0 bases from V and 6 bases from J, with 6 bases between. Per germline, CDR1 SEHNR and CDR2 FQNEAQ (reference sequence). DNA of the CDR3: TGTGCCAGCAGCTTAGCTCTCGGCGAGCAGTACTTC. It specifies CASSLALGEQYF.

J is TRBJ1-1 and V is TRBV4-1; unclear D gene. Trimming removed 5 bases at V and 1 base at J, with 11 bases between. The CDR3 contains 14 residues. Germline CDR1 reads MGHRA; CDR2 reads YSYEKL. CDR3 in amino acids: CASSGPLKNTEAFF. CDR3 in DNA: TGCGCCAGCAGCGGGCCCCTAAAGAACACTGAAGCTTTCTTT.

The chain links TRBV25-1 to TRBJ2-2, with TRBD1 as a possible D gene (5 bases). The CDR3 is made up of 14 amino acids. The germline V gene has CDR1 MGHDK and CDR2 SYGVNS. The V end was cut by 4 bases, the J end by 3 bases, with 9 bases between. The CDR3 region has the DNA TGTGCCAGCAGTGGCTCAGGGTACACCGGGGAGCTGTTTTTT. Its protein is CASSGSGYTGELFF.

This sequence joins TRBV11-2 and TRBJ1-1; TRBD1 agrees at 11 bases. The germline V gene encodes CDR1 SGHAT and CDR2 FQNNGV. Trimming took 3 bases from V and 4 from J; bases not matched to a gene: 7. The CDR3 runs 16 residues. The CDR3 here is CASSLGQGGVGTEAFF. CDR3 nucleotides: TGTGCCAGCAGCTTGGGACAGGGGGGCGTAGGCACTGAAGCTTTCTTT.

The CDR3 nucleotides read TGTGCCAGCAGCTCTCAACAGGGCGTCACTGAAGCTTTCTTT. Amino acids: CASSSQQGVTEAFF. The chain couples TRBV7-2 to TRBJ1-1, with D possibly being TRBD1 (6 bases). Germline CDR1 is SGHTA and CDR2 is FQGNSA. The CDR3 runs 14 residues. The V end was cut by 4 bases, the J end by 4 bases, with 13 bases between.

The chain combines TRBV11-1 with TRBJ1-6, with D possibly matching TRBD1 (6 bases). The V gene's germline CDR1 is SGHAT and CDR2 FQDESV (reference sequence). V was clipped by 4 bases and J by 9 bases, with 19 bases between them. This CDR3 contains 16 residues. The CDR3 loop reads CASSSHRDGHTSPLHF. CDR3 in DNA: TGTGCCAGCAGCTCTCACAGGGACGGTCATACTTCACCCCTCCACTTT.

In DNA form, the CDR3 reads TGTGCCAGCAGCCTAAATTTTCAGGCCCTCGGAGCTTTCTTT. Its protein is CASSLNFQALGAFF. This chain uses TRBV6-5 with TRBJ1-1, with D unclear. The CDR3 totals 14 residues. The V gene lost 6 bases and the J gene lost 10 bases, with 21 bases spanning the gap. Per germline, CDR1 MNHEY and CDR2 SVGAGI.

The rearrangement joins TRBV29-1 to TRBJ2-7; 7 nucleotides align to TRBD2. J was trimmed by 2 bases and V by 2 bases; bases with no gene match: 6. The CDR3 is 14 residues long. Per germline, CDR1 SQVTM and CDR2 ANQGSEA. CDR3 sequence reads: CSVEKPGTTYEQYF. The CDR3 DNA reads TGCAGCGTTGAAAAACCCGGGACTACCTACGAGCAGTACTTC.

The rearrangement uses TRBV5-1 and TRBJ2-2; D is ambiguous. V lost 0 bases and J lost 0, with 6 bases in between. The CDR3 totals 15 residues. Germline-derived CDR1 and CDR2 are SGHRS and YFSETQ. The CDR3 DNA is TGCGCCAGCAGCTTGGGAGTTTCGAACACCGGGGAGCTGTTTTTT. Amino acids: CASSLGVSNTGELFF. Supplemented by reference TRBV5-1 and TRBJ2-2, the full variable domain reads KAGVTQTPRYLIKTRGQQVTLSCSPISGHRSVSWYQQTPGQGLQFLFEYFSETQRNKGNFPGRFSGRQFSNSRSEMNVSTLELGDSALYLCASSLGVSNTGELFFGEGSRLTVL.

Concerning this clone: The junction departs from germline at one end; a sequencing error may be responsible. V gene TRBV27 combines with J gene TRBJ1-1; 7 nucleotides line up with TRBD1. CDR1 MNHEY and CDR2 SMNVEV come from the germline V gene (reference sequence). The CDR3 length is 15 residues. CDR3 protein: CASSLSTGKGTEAFF. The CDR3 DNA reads TGTGCCAGCAGTCTATCGACAGGGAAGGGCACTGAAGCTTTCTTT.

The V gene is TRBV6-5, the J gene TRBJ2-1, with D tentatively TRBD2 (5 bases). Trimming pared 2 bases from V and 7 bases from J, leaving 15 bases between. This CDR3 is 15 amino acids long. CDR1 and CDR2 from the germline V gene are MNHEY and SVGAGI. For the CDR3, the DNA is TGTGCCAGCAGTTACCCCCAGCGGCGCTTTAATGAGCAGTTCTTC. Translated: CASSYPQRRFNEQFF.

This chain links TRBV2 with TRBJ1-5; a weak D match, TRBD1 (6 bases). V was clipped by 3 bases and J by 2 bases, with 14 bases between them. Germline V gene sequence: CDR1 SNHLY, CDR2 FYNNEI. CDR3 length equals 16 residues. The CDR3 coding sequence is TGTGCCAGCAGTGAGACAGGAACTTGGGGCAATCAGCCCCAGCATTTT. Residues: CASSETGTWGNQPQHF.

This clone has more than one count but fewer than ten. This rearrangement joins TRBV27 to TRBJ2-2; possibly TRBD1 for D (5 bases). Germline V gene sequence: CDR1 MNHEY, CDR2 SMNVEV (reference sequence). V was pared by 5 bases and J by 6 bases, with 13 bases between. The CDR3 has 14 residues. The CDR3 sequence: CASSPTQGAGELFF. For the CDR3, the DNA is TGTGCCAGCAGTCCCACCCAGGGTGCCGGGGAGCTGTTTTTT.

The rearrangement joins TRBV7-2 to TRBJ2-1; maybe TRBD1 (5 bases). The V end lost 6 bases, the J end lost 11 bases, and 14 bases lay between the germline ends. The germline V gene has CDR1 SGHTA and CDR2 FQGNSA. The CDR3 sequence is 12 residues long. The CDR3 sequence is CASRNDRGKQFF. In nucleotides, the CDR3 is TGTGCCAGCAGGAACGACAGAGGTAAGCAGTTCTTC. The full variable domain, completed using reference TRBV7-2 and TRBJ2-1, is GAGVSQSPSNKVTEKGKDVELRCDPISGHTALYWYRQSLGQGLEFLIYFQGNSAPDKSGLPSDRFSAERTGGSVSTLTIQRTQQEDSAVYLCASRNDRGKQFFGPGTRLTVL.

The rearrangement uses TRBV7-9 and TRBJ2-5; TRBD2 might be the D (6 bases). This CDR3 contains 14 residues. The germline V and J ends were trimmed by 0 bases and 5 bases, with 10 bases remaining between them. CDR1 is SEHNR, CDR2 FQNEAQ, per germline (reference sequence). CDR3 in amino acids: CASSLAGSSETQYF. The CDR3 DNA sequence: TGTGCCAGCAGCTTAGCCGGGAGTTCGGAGACCCAGTACTTC.

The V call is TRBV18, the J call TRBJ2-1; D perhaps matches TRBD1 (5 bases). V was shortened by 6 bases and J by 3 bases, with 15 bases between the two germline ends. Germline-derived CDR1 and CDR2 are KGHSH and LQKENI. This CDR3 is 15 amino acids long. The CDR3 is CASSPDSSIYNEQFF. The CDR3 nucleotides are TGTGCCAGCTCTCCTGACAGTAGCATCTACAATGAGCAGTTCTTC. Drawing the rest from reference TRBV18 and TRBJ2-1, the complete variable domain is NAGVMQNPRHLVRRRGQEARLRCSPMKGHSHVYWYRQLPEEGLKFMVYLQKENIIDESGMPKERFSAEFPKEGPSILRIQQVVRGDSAAYFCASSPDSSIYNEQFFGPGTRLTVL.

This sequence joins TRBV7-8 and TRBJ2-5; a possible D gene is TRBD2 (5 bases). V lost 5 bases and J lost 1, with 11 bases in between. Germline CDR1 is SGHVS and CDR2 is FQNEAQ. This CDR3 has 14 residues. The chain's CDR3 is CASSIRTFQETQYF. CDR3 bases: TGTGCCAGCAGCATCAGGACTTTCCAAGAGACCCAGTACTTC.

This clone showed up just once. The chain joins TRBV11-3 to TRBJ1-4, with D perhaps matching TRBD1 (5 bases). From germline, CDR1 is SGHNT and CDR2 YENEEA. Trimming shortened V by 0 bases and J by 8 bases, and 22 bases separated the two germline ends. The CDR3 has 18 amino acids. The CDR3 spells CASSLEFGTSPPKEKLFF. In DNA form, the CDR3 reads TGTGCCAGCAGCTTAGAATTTGGGACTTCCCCCCCGAAGGAAAAACTGTTTTTT.

CDR3 bases: TGTGCCAGCAGCCGCTCCGGGACAGGGGAAGAAAAACTGTTTTTT. It encodes CASSRSGTGEEKLFF. V and J are TRBV7-8 and TRBJ1-4, with TRBD1 identical over 10 bases. Germline CDR1 reads SGHVS; CDR2 reads FQNEAQ. Unmatched junction bases numbered 8, after V lost 5 bases and J lost 8 bases. The CDR3 length is 15 residues.

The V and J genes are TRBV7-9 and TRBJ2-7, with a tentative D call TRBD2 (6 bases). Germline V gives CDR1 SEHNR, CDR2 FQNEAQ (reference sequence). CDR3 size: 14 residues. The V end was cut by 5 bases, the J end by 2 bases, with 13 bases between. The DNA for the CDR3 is TGTGCCAGCAGCCATTGGGACTCCACCTACGAGCAGTACTTC. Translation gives CASSHWDSTYEQYF.

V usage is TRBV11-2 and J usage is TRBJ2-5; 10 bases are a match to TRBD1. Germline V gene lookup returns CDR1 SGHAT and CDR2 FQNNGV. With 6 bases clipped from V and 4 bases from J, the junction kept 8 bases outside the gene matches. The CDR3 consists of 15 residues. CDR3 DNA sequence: TGTGCCAGCAGAACCTGGGGACAGGGGTTAGAGACCCAGTACTTC. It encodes CASRTWGQGLETQYF. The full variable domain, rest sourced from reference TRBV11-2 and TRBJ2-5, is EAGVAQSPRYKIIEKRQSVAFWCNPISGHATLYWYQQILGQGPKLLIQFQNNGVVDDSQLPKDRFSAERLKGVDSTLKIQPAKLEDSAVYLCASRTWGQGLETQYFGPGTRLLVL.

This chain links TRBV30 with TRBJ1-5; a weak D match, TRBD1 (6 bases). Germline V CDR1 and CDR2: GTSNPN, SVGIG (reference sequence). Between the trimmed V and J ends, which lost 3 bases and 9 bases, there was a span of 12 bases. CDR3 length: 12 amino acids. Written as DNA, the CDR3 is TGTGCCTGGAGCACAGGGTTCCGGCCCCAGCATTTT. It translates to CAWSTGFRPQHF.

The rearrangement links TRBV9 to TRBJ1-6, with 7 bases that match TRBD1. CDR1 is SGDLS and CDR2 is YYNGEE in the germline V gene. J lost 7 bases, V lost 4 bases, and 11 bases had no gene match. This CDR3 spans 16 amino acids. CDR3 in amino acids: CASSSDLRGKNSPLHF. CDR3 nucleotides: TGTGCCAGCAGCTCCGACCTCAGGGGGAAAAATTCACCCCTCCACTTT.

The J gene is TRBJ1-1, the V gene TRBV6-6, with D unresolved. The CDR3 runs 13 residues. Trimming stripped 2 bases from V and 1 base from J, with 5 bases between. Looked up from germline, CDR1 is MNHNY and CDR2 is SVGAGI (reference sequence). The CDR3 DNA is TGTGCCAGCAGTTACGCCGGGAACACTGAAGCTTTCTTT. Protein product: CASSYAGNTEAFF.

CDR3 in amino acids: CASSYSGTKRGYTF. In DNA, the CDR3 is TGTGCCAGCAGTTACTCTGGGACAAAAAGGGGCTACACCTTC. This rearrangement joins TRBV6-5 to TRBJ1-2; D may be TRBD1 (6 bases). The V gene lost 0 bases and the J gene lost 8 bases, with 13 bases spanning the gap. Germline CDR1 is MNHEY and CDR2 is SVGAGI. The CDR3 is made up of 14 amino acids.

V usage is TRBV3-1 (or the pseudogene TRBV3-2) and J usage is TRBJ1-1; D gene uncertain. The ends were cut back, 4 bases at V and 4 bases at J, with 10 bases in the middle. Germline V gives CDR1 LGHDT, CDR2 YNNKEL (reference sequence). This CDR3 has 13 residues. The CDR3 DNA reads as TGTGCCAGCAGCCCAGGTGCGGGCACTGAAGCTTTCTTT. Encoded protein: CASSPGAGTEAFF.